This TCR beta chain was recovered during a study of CD4 T cells in relation to SARS-CoV-2 and coronaviruses (TCRdb year 2021). Background for the entire study: The ViraFEST assay cultured PBMCs with antigen for roughly 11 days, then sequenced TCR beta CDR3s to find antigen-specific clonal expansions. The Adaptive Biotechnologies TCR-sequencing kit was used to sequence samples from a few pre-COVID donors and the naive versus memory experiments, whereas other data were Illumina-based. Using patient-derived lymphoblastoid cell lines, the shared crossreactive spike epitopes were mapped to their HLA restriction. For other donors in the study, expansion assays were sequenced with a different, Illumina-based TCR-beta assay. The full convalescent cohort of more than nine patients had a median age of around 38 years, ranging from roughly 20 to 80 years. Among the roughly twelve convalescent patients, 8 males and 4 females were included, and two of the subjects were Hispanic. The study assessed, at the TCR clonotype level, memory CD4+ T cell crossreactivity between SARS-CoV-2 and common cold coronavirus spike proteins.

The study at large found these results: Compared with monoreactive clones, crossreactive clones had significantly weaker SARS-CoV-2-driven expansion, a result consistent with antigenic imprinting. Pre-pandemic and post-infection samples were not both contributed by any donor, so tracing of the source of pre-existing responses was limited. Crossreactivity analysis was centred on spike protein, so crossreactivity against other viral proteins was not assessed. In around two thirds of donors, memory CD4+ clonotypes turned up that crossrecognized SARS-CoV-2 and at least one common cold coronavirus spike. Sequencing of naive versus memory cells indicated that the assay detects memory recall responses, not primary responses primed during culture. The study was constrained by small numbers of patients and of tested TCRs.

CEF-cultured naive and memory CD4+ T cell DNA received survey-level immunoSEQ TCR-beta sequencing. Processing in the source paper ran as follows. During preprocessing, nonproductive sequences were removed, along with CDR3s that did not begin with C, did not end with F or W, or were shorter than 7 amino acids. The MANAFEST web app was used to call antigen-specific clonotypes on the basis of expansion compared with the reference and with other culture wells. A clone was considered positive if the clone showed significant expansion compared with the reference culture in 2 of 3 replicate wells at an FDR below 0.05. Positive clones also required significant expansion versus all other tandem wells and an odds ratio above 5. Cultured and uncultured naive and memory CD4+ repertoires were searched for previously identified spike- and CEF-reactive CDR3s. After three terminal residues were trimmed from each end, CDR3 homology was quantified as pairwise Levenshtein distance using the stringdist R package. Imported from immuneACCESS, the table was reduced by TCRdb to in-frame sequences with V and J called. These copies leave out some clones; in studies compared against another copy, an unresolved V gene accounts for under half, and the cause of the remainder is not known. The V and J calls and clone size were taken over from that table, and D and trimming were inferred from the DNA. The sample contains some 30,000 clones, roughly 76% of them found a single time. 3% to 4% of the sample belongs to the ten largest clones.

Details on this clone: There is no known antigen for this receptor. Base qualities are missing; no much larger clone stands one base away.

CDR1 ENHRY and CDR2 SYGVKD were looked up in the germline V gene. Trimmed from V: 10 bases; trimmed from J: 5 bases; junction bases lacking a gene match: 10. The CDR3 runs 14 amino acids, cysteine and phenylalanine included. CDR3 DNA only is kept here, 42 bases in frame from base 1. Naive and memory CD4+ T cells were separated from cryopreserved PBMCs by CD4 enrichment followed by EasySep naive CD4+ T cell enrichment. Sorted naive or memory CD4+ T cells (fewer than 1.1 x 10^5) were cultured 1:1 with T cell-depleted PBMCs and CEF peptides for approximately 9 days. In general, every peptide culture condition was set up in three replicate wells. Ficoll-Paque PLUS gradient centrifugation was used to isolate PBMCs from either whole blood or leukapheresis product. PBMCs were either used fresh in the expansion assay or cryopreserved at -140 degrees C. The QIAamp Micro DNA Kit was used to extract genomic DNA from the CD4+ T cells.

This chain joins TRBV10-3 to TRBJ2-1, with 8 middle bases fitting TRBD2. The clonotype comes from an adult with COVID-19. The sequencing sample was made of memory CD4+ T cells from PBMCs, cultured in vitro. Reading the label with the study, this specimen's cell subset or site is: memory (non-naive) CD4+ T cells. The CDR3 has the sequence CATAGSGSNNEQFF. Here is the DNA: TGTGCCACCGCGGGGAGCGGGAGCAACAATGAGCAGTTCTTC.